Listed here are 26 T cell receptor beta chains from one sample, sequenced in a study of cytomegalovirus exposure and HLA in healthy donors. Profiled with immunoSEQ multiplex PCR; TCRdb holds only in-frame clones, not every one. The table shows 280,000 or so clones, with more than 75% occurring only once. Sequencing was done on a sample of PBMCs. The receptors come from a woman younger than 30 in good health and CMV-seronegative.

The genes are TRBV7-8 and TRBJ2-3, with TRBD2 as a possible D gene (6 bases). The length of the CDR3 is 18 residues. Germline assignment: CDR1 SGHVS and CDR2 FQNEAQ. V was clipped by 3 bases and J by 0 bases, with 19 bases between them. The CDR3: CASSFSALSGSSTDTQYF. CDR3 DNA sequence: TGTGCCAGCAGCTTCTCCGCGTTAAGCGGGTCTAGCACAGATACGCAGTATTTT.

The chain couples TRBV28 to TRBJ2-7; possible D gene TRBD2, 6 bases. This CDR3 comprises 16 residues. Germline assignment: CDR1 MDHEN and CDR2 SYDVKM. V was pared by 7 bases and J by 5 bases, with 24 bases between. CDR3 sequence: CASKSGPLARMHEQYF. In DNA form, the CDR3 reads TGTGCCAGCAAGAGCGGGCCTCTAGCGCGTATGCACGAGCAGTACTTC. Filled out from reference TRBV28 and TRBJ2-7, the complete variable domain reads DVKVTQSSRYLVKRTGEKVFLECVQDMDHENMFWYRQDPGLGLRLIYFSYDVKMKEKGDIPEGYSVSREKKERFSLILESASTNQTSMYLCASKSGPLARMHEQYFGPGTRLTVT.

The rearrangement joins TRBV28 to TRBJ1-3; 7 bases match TRBD1. Trimming at V came to 5 bases and at J to 0 bases, leaving 13 bases not matched to a gene. Germline lookup yields CDR1 MDHEN and CDR2 SYDVKM. The CDR3 is 18 residues long. The CDR3 DNA reads as TGTGCCAGCAGTCCGCGAGAAACAGGGGCTTACTCTGGAAACACCATATATTTT. It is translated as CASSPRETGAYSGNTIYF.

This rearrangement joins TRBV7-9 to TRBJ1-4, with D hard to call. The CDR3 loop spans 14 amino acids. Trimming stripped 1 base from V and 8 bases from J, with 11 bases between. Germline-derived CDR1 and CDR2 are SEHNR and FQNEAQ (reference sequence). The CDR3 DNA reads TGTGCCAGCAGCTTAGAAGTCAGGCGAGAAAAACTGTTTTTT. It translates to CASSLEVRREKLFF. Variable domain in full (rest from reference TRBV7-9 and TRBJ1-4): DTGVSQNPRHKITKRGQNVTFRCDPISEHNRLYWYRQTLGQGPEFLTYFQNEAQLEKSRLLSDRFSAERPKGSFSTLEIQRTEQGDSAMYLCASSLEVRREKLFFGSGTQLSVL.

The chain employs TRBV6-1 and TRBJ2-7; a weak D match, TRBD1 (6 bases). Germline V gives CDR1 MNHNS, CDR2 SASEGT. The CDR3 is made up of 15 amino acids. The V end lost 6 bases, the J end lost 0 bases, and 15 bases lay between the germline ends. CDR3 residues: CASSEKGDYSYEQYF. CDR3 coding DNA: TGTGCCAGCAGCGAAAAGGGGGATTACTCCTACGAGCAGTACTTC.

CDR3 in amino acids: CASSLKGAGGPYEQYF. The CDR3 bases are TGTGCCAGCAGTTTAAAAGGGGCGGGAGGACCATACGAGCAGTACTTC. The chain combines TRBV28 with TRBJ2-7; 8 nucleotides agree with TRBD2. The germline V gene encodes CDR1 MDHEN and CDR2 SYDVKM. V dropped 2 bases and J dropped 4; count of bases not matched to a gene: 10. This CDR3 has 16 amino acids.

The V call is TRBV10-3, the J call TRBJ2-2; D possibly corresponds to TRBD2 (5 bases). Germline values: CDR1 ENHRY, CDR2 SYGVKD. The ends were cut back, 10 bases at V and 6 bases at J, with 18 bases in the middle. The CDR3 spans 14 residues. DNA of the CDR3: TGTGCCACCCTTCGCGGGTTGGGAGCCGGGGAGCTGTTTTTT. Protein sequence: CATLRGLGAGELFF.

The V and J genes are TRBV6-1 and TRBJ1-1; 7 bases agree with TRBD1. With 6 bases clipped from V and 0 bases from J, the junction kept 4 bases outside the gene matches. CDR3 length: 14 amino acids. Germline V lookup: CDR1 MNHNS, CDR2 SASEGT. The CDR3 nucleotides read TGTGCCAGCAGGGGACAGCCGGTGAACACTGAAGCTTTCTTT. Protein product: CASRGQPVNTEAFF.

The chain joins TRBV28 to TRBJ1-5, with D possibly TRBD1 on 6 matching bases. Per the germline V gene, CDR1 is MDHEN and CDR2 is SYDVKM. The CDR3 runs 16 residues. V lost 6 bases to trimming and J lost 4 bases, with 19 bases between them. CDR3 DNA: TGTGCCAGCAGACCGAATACCGGGACACCAAATCAGCCCCAGCATTTT. Residues: CASRPNTGTPNQPQHF.

A note on this clone: Other DNA sequences in this specimen translate into the identical CDR3. The chain couples TRBV6-1 to TRBJ1-2; 11 bases fit TRBD1. Germline CDR1 and CDR2: MNHNS and SASEGT. Trimming removed 0 bases from V and 5 bases from J; junction bases left unmatched: 2. This CDR3 comprises 15 residues. The CDR3 bases are TGTGCCAGCAGTGAAGCAGGGACAGGGGGGTATGGCTACACCTTC. It is translated as CASSEAGTGGYGYTF.

The chain joins TRBV25-1 to TRBJ2-5, with 7 bases aligning to TRBD2. The CDR3 extends over 18 amino acids. CDR1 and CDR2 (germline): MGHDK, SYGVNS. The ends lost 4 bases at V and 2 bases at J; junction bases unmatched: 16. The CDR3 loop is CASSVLNIIGRQQETQYF. DNA for the CDR3: TGTGCCAGCAGTGTGCTAAACATTATCGGGAGGCAGCAAGAGACCCAGTACTTC.

This rearrangement joins TRBV6-1 to TRBJ2-1; D perhaps matches TRBD1 (5 bases). The CDR3 totals 14 residues. The germline V and J ends were trimmed by 3 bases and 2 bases, with 8 bases remaining between them. In germline, CDR1 is MNHNS, CDR2 SASEGT. The CDR3 DNA reads TGTGCCAGCAGTGAGATACAGGCCTACAATGAGCAGTTCTTC. Translating gives CASSEIQAYNEQFF.

The chain joins TRBV5-1 to TRBJ2-1; 8 nucleotides line up with TRBD2. There are 13 residues in the CDR3. CDR1 SGHRS and CDR2 YFSETQ come from the germline V gene. V lost 6 bases and J lost 10; bases outside the gene matches: 9. The CDR3, as DNA: TGCGCCAGCACCCCGGGAGGGAGGGGCGAGCAGTTCTTC. Translating gives CASTPGGRGEQFF.

The genes are TRBV25-1 and TRBJ2-1, with 10 nucleotides matching TRBD2. The CDR3 has 15 residues. In germline, CDR1 is MGHDK, CDR2 SYGVNS. Trimming at V came to 3 bases and at J to 7 bases, leaving 6 bases not matched to a gene. DNA of the CDR3: TGTGCCAGCAGTGACCTAGCGGGAGTTAAAAATGAGCAGTTCTTC. This sequence encodes CASSDLAGVKNEQFF.

The J gene is TRBJ1-1, the V gene TRBV4-2; D gene ambiguous. V lost 4 bases and J lost 2, with 2 bases in between. Germline V gene lookup returns CDR1 LGHNA and CDR2 YNFKEQ. The CDR3 is 11 amino acids. CDR3 DNA: TGTGCCAGCAGCCTAAACACTGAAGCTTTCTTT. It translates to CASSLNTEAFF.

The J gene is TRBJ1-5, the V gene TRBV2; D ambiguous. V lost 7 bases and J 3 bases, leaving 13 bases between the germline ends. The CDR3 runs to 14 residues. Looked up from germline, CDR1 is SNHLY and CDR2 is FYNNEI. The CDR3 protein is CASKEGRHNQPQHF. The CDR3 nucleotides are TGTGCCAGCAAGGAAGGCAGGCACAATCAGCCCCAGCATTTT. The full variable domain, its missing parts supplied by reference TRBV2 and TRBJ1-5, is EPEVTQTPSHQVTQMGQEVILRCVPISNHLYFYWYRQILGQKVEFLVSFYNNEISEKSEIFDDQFSVERPDGSNFTLKIRSTKLEDSAMYFCASKEGRHNQPQHFGDGTRLSIL.

The chain combines TRBV5-1 with TRBJ1-5; D call uncertain. V lost 1 base and J lost 5, with 10 bases in between. The CDR3 spans 14 residues. Germline V gene sequence: CDR1 SGHRS, CDR2 YFSETQ. The chain's CDR3 is CASSLTGRHQPQHF. The CDR3 DNA follows: TGCGCCAGCAGCTTGACTGGGCGTCATCAGCCCCAGCATTTT.

This clone is a singleton in its sample. V is TRBV5-5 and J is TRBJ1-4; unclear D gene. CDR3 length: 14 amino acids. CDR1 SGHKS and CDR2 YYEKEE come from the germline V gene (reference sequence). Trimming left V 7 bases short and J 3 bases short, with 13 bases between. CDR3 residues: CASRPSRSNEKLFF. The CDR3 DNA sequence: TGTGCCAGCCGACCTTCCAGGTCTAATGAAAAACTGTTTTTT.

The rearrangement joins TRBV12-5 to TRBJ2-1; TRBD2 agrees at 13 bases. Germline CDR1 is LGHNT and CDR2 is FRNRAP. The CDR3 contains 17 residues. Losses at the gene ends were 5 bases for V and 3 bases for J; bases not matched to a gene: 7. CDR3 nucleotide sequence: TGTGCTAGTGGTGAACTAGCGGGAGGGCCCCGCTACAATGAGCAGTTCTTC. As protein: CASGELAGGPRYNEQFF. The full variable domain, its missing parts supplied by reference TRBV12-5 and TRBJ2-1, is DARVTQTPRHKVTEMGQEVTMRCQPILGHNTVFWYRQTMMQGLELLAYFRNRAPLDDSGMPKDRFSAEMPDATLATLKIQPSEPRDSAVYFCASGELAGGPRYNEQFFGPGTRLTVL.

The chain is built from TRBV9 and TRBJ2-1, with a possible D match to TRBD2 (5 bases). The germline V and J ends were trimmed by 2 bases and 4 bases, with 13 bases remaining between them. The CDR3 contains 15 residues. Germline-derived CDR1 and CDR2 are SGDLS and YYNGEE. The CDR3 DNA is TGTGCCAGCAGCGTCTCTTGGACTGTATACAATGAGCAGTTCTTC. It codes for CASSVSWTVYNEQFF.

The V and J genes are TRBV9 and TRBJ2-6; maybe TRBD1 (6 bases). Germline assignment: CDR1 SGDLS and CDR2 YYNGEE. CDR3 length: 17 amino acids. V lost 4 bases, J lost 0 bases, and 14 bases lay in between. The CDR3 loop reads CASSQSRDISGANVLTF. The CDR3 DNA is TGTGCCAGCAGCCAGTCCCGGGACATCTCTGGGGCCAACGTCCTGACTTTC.

V gene TRBV13 combines with J gene TRBJ1-1; a weak D match, TRBD1 (6 bases). Germline V gene data show CDR1 as PRHDT and CDR2 as FYEKMQ (reference sequence). The CDR3 is 14 amino acids. Trimming removed 2 bases at V and 3 bases at J, with 10 bases between. The CDR3 region is CASSLQGLDTEAFF. The CDR3 DNA reads as TGTGCCAGCAGCTTACAGGGGTTGGACACTGAAGCTTTCTTT.

The chain carries TRBV28 and TRBJ2-1; the match to TRBD2 covers 9 bases. Germline CDR1 reads MDHEN; CDR2 reads SYDVKM. The CDR3 runs 16 residues. Unmatched junction bases numbered 4, after V lost 3 bases and J lost 1 base. Here the CDR3 DNA reads TGTGCCAGCAGTTTCGAGGCGGGAGGGTCCTACAATGAGCAGTTCTTC. It is translated as CASSFEAGGSYNEQFF. The complete variable domain, with remaining parts taken from reference TRBV28 and TRBJ2-1, reads DVKVTQSSRYLVKRTGEKVFLECVQDMDHENMFWYRQDPGLGLRLIYFSYDVKMKEKGDIPEGYSVSREKKERFSLILESASTNQTSMYLCASSFEAGGSYNEQFFGPGTRLTVL.

J is TRBJ1-5 and V is TRBV2; 7 nucleotides match TRBD1. V was clipped by 5 bases and J by 5 bases; unmatched bases: 3. CDR3 length equals 13 residues. Germline V gene sequence: CDR1 SNHLY, CDR2 FYNNEI. Written as DNA, the CDR3 is TGTGCCAGCAGTAGACAGGGCGATCAGCCCCAGCATTTT. It specifies CASSRQGDQPQHF.

The chain is built from TRBV28 and TRBJ2-3; 9 bases line up with TRBD2. The junction had 9 bases not matched to a gene; V was cut back by 5 bases and J by 0 bases. Germline V gene lookup returns CDR1 MDHEN and CDR2 SYDVKM. The CDR3 runs 17 residues. The CDR3 nucleotides are TGTGCCAGCAGTGGCCCACTAGCGGGTTTTAGCACAGATACGCAGTATTTT. The encoded protein is CASSGPLAGFSTDTQYF.

V usage is TRBV5-4 and J usage is TRBJ1-1; D remains unclear. Deletions cut 4 bases from V and 0 bases from J, with 13 bases between. This CDR3 has 15 amino acids. Germline V gene sequence: CDR1 SGHNT, CDR2 YYREEE (reference sequence). In nucleotides, the CDR3 is TGTGCCAGCAGCCCCGCCGGGGTTATGAACACTGAAGCTTTCTTT. This codes for CASSPAGVMNTEAFF.